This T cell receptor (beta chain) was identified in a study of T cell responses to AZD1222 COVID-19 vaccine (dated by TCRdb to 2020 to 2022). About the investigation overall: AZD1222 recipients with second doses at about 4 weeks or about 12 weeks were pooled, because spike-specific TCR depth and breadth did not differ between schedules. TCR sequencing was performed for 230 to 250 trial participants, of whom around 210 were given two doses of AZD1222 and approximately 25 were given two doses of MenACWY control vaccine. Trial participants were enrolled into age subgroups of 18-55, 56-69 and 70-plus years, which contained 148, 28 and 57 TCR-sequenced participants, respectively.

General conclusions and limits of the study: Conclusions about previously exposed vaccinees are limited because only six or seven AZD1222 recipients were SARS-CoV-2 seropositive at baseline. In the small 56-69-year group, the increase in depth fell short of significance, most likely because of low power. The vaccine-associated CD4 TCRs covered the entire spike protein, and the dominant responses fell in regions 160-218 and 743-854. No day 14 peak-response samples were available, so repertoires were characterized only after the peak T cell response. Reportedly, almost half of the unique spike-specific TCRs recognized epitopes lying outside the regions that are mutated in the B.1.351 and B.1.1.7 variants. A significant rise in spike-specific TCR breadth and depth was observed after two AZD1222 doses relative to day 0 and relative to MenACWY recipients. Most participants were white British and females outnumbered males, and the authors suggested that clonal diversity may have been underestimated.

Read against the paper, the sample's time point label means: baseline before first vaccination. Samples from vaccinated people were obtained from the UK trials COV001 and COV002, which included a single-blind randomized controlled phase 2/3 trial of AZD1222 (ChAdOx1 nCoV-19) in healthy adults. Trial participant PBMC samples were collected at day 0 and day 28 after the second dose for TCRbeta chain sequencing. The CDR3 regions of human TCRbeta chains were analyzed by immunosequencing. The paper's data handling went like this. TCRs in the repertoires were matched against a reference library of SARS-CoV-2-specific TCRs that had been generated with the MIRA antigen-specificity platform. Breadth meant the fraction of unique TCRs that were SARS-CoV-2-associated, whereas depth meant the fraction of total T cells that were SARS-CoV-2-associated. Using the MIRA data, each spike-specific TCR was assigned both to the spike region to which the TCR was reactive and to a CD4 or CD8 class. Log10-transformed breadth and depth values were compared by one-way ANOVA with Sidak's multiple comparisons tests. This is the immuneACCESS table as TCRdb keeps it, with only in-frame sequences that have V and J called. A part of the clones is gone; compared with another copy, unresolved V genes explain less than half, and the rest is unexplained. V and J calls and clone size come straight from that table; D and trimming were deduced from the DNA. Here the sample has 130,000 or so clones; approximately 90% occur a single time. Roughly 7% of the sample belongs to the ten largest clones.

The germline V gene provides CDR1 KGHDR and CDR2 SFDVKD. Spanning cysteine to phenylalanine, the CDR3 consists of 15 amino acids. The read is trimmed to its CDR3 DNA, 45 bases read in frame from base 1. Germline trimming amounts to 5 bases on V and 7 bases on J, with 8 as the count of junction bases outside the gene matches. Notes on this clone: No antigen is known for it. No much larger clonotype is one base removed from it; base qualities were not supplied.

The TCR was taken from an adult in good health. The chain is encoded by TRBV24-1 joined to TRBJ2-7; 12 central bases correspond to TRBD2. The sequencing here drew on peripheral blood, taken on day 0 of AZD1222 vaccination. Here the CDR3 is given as CATSGTSGTKGEQYF. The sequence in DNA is TGTGCCACCAGTGGGACTAGCGGGACCAAGGGGGAGCAGTACTTC.